Shown below are 21 T cell receptor beta chains from a single sample sequenced in a study of regulatory T cells in long-lasting Graves disease. In building TCR beta libraries, iRepertoire HTBI primers were used together with Arm-PCR of CDR3 regions. TCRdb fed the multiplex PCR reads into MiXCR, producing one record per CDR3 protein. Of some 230,000 distinct CDR3 sequences listed, approximately 20% are singletons. Specified time point: newly diagnosed GD, antithyroid drugs for less than 3 months. PBMC RNA served as the TCR library source. Sequenced here: peripheral blood mononuclear cells (PBMCs), sampled at new diagnosis, from a patient treated with antithyroid drugs. These receptors were taken from a female donor with Graves disease.

This clonotype was seen a few times. The V and J genes are TRBV18 and TRBJ2-4; 8 bases are a match to TRBD1. Germline V gene sequence: CDR1 KGHSH, CDR2 LQKENI. This CDR3 has 15 residues. V lost 4 bases to trimming and J lost 4 bases; unmatched junction nucleotides: 6. The CDR3 DNA is TGTGCCAGCTCACAGACAGGGGCCTCTAAAAACATTCAGTACTTC. Translation gives CASSQTGASKNIQYF.

This clonotype has at least ten counts. V usage is TRBV24-1 and J usage is TRBJ1-5, with a tentative D call TRBD1 (5 bases). V was shortened by 2 bases and J by 0 bases, with 13 bases between the two germline ends. The CDR3 has 17 amino acids. Germline V gene lookup returns CDR1 KGHDR and CDR2 SFDVKD. The CDR3 protein is CATSDSQTVNSNQPQHF. The CDR3 DNA sequence: TGTGCCACCAGTGATTCTCAGACAGTCAATAGCAATCAGCCCCAGCATTTT.

In its sample, this clonotype was seen many times. The gene calls are TRBV7-9 and TRBJ1-1, with a tentative D call TRBD1 (5 bases). Germline-derived CDR1 and CDR2 are SEHNR and FQNEAQ (reference sequence). The V end was cut by 3 bases, the J end by 3 bases, with 11 bases between. The CDR3 totals 14 residues. Written as DNA, the CDR3 is TGTGCCAGCAGCTTCGGGGCGCGGGACACTGAAGCTTTCTTT. This gives the protein CASSFGARDTEAFF.

This clonotype was counted many times. The gene calls are TRBV29-1 and TRBJ2-5; D is undetermined. The J call is in doubt because the DNA end fits TRBJ2-1 better. CDR1 and CDR2 from the germline V gene are SQVTM and ANQGSEA. This CDR3 contains 10 residues. The CDR3 bases are TGCAGCGTTTCGTTTGCCGAGCAGTTCTTC. Encoded protein: CSVSFAEQFF.

This clonotype has ten or more counts. J is TRBJ1-5 and V is TRBV7-2; 7 nucleotides line up with TRBD1. The V segment lost 7 bases and the J segment 6 bases; nucleotides outside the gene matches: 12. The CDR3 contains 15 residues. Germline V gene data show CDR1 as SGHTA and CDR2 as FQGNSA. CDR3 sequence reads: CASTPGGASIQPQHF. The CDR3 DNA is TGTGCCAGCACCCCAGGGGGAGCATCGATTCAGCCCCAGCATTTT. The variable domain in full, with the rest retrieved from reference TRBV7-2 and TRBJ1-5, is GAGVSQSPSNKVTEKGKDVELRCDPISGHTALYWYRQSLGQGLEFLIYFQGNSAPDKSGLPSDRFSAERTGGSVSTLTIQRTQQEDSAVYLCASTPGGASIQPQHFGDGTRLSIL.

In this sample, this clonotype turned up a few times. This chain joins TRBV20-1 and TRBJ2-5, with 15 bases lining up with TRBD2. The CDR3 runs 15 residues. V gave up 3 bases and J gave up 2 bases; unmatched junction bases: 1. Germline V gene sequence: CDR1 DFQATT, CDR2 SNEGSKA (reference sequence). The CDR3 bases are TGCAGTGCTAGGGGGACTAGCGGGAGGCAAGAGACCCAGTACTTC. It specifies CSARGTSGRQETQYF.

The V call is TRBV12-5, the J call TRBJ2-5; TRBD2 matches at 14 bases. CDR3 length: 15 residues. Germline loops: CDR1 LGHNT, CDR2 FRNRAP. Losses at the gene ends were 6 bases for V and 3 bases for J; bases not matched to a gene: 3. The CDR3 sequence: CASGSGLAGEETQYF. The DNA for the CDR3 is TGTGCTAGTGGCTCGGGACTAGCGGGAGAAGAGACCCAGTACTTC.

This clonotype was counted once. This chain joins TRBV9 and TRBJ2-1; D is uncertain. V gave up 0 bases and J gave up 5 bases, with 6 bases separating them. The CDR3 runs to 13 residues. Germline V lookup: CDR1 SGDLS, CDR2 YYNGEE. The DNA for the CDR3 is TGTGCCAGCAGCGTAGCTCGGGACAATGAGCAGTTCTTC. It is translated as CASSVARDNEQFF.

This clonotype has ten or more counts. The chain carries TRBV28 and TRBJ2-7; D assignment may be TRBD1 or TRBD2 (5 bases each). The length of the CDR3 is 17 residues. V was shortened by 5 bases and J by 5 bases, with 25 bases between the two germline ends. Germline CDR1 and CDR2: MDHEN and SYDVKM. The CDR3 loop reads CASSQLPGRRIKDEQYF. The CDR3 coding sequence is TGTGCCAGCAGTCAACTGCCGGGACGAAGGATTAAGGACGAGCAGTACTTC.

Remarks on this clonotype: It may be a read error: a sequence one base away is much more abundant. This CDR3 is missing its conserved last phenylalanine or tryptophan, likely due to a read error. The J gene is TRBJ2-7, the V gene TRBV3-1; 14 bases match TRBD2. Germline lookup yields CDR1 LGHDT and CDR2 YNNKEL (reference sequence). Trimming took 4 bases from V and 9 from J; bases not matched to a gene: 8. The CDR3 is 15 amino acids. The CDR3 nucleotides read TGTGCCAGCAGCCCTTCCGGGACTAGCGGGAGTTTGCAGTACTCC. It codes for CASSPSGTSGSLQYS.

The sample holds many counts of this clonotype. J is TRBJ1-2 and V is TRBV30; TRBD1 aligns across 12 bases. V lost 0 bases, J lost 5 bases, and 10 bases stayed unmatched. The CDR3 loop spans 17 amino acids. The germline V gene encodes CDR1 GTSNPN and CDR2 SVGIG (reference sequence). In DNA form, the CDR3 reads TGTGCCTGGAGTGTAGGGACAGGGGGCGCCTCCGATTATGGCTACACCTTC. Translated, it gives CAWSVGTGGASDYGYTF.

This clonotype was seen repeatedly, ten times or more. The V and J genes are TRBV12-3 or TRBV12-4 and TRBJ2-5, with D unresolved. This CDR3 has 13 amino acids. The germline V and J ends were trimmed by 3 bases and 2 bases, with 7 bases remaining between them. The CDR3 DNA sequence: TGTGCCAGCAGTTTTGGTCGACAAGAGACCCAGTACTTC. Its protein product is CASSFGRQETQYF.

This clonotype was seen at least ten times. This rearrangement joins TRBV2 to TRBJ1-2, with no clear D. Deletions cut 6 bases from V and 2 bases from J, with 19 bases between. CDR3 length: 16 residues. The germline CDR1 and CDR2 sequences are SNHLY and FYNNEI. CDR3 sequence (DNA): TGTGCCAGCAGATCATTCCGGGAACGCAGGAACTATGGCTACACCTTC. The encoded protein is CASRSFRERRNYGYTF.

This clonotype was observed at least ten times. The rearrangement links TRBV7-2 to TRBJ1-1; TRBD1 matches at 8 bases. Germline CDR1 and CDR2: SGHTA and FQGNSA. V was pared by 3 bases and J by 1 base, with 4 bases of the junction left unmatched. This CDR3 comprises 15 residues. CDR3 in DNA: TGTGCCAGCAGCTTGACCAGGGGGCAGAACACTGAAGCTTTCTTT. Translating it yields CASSLTRGQNTEAFF.

This clonotype came up a few times. Sequence at one end of the junction differs from germline and may be a read error. V is TRBV5-1 and J is TRBJ2-5, with 10 bases identical to TRBD1. The CDR3 totals 14 residues. The germline gives CDR1 SGHRS, CDR2 YFSETQ. The DNA of the CDR3 is TGTGCCCTGGGACAGGGGACGCGTACGGAGACCCAGTACTTC. Encoded protein: CALGQGTRTETQYF.

There are many counts of this clonotype. The gene calls are TRBV3-1 and TRBJ2-7, with 12 positions matching TRBD2. V was clipped by 5 bases and J by 3 bases; unmatched bases: 5. There are 15 residues in the CDR3. Germline loops: CDR1 LGHDT, CDR2 YNNKEL (reference sequence). As DNA, the CDR3 is TGTGCCAGCAGCAAGACTAGCGGGAGTCGCTACGAGCAGTACTTC. It yields the protein CASSKTSGSRYEQYF.

The V and J genes are TRBV20-1 and TRBJ2-3; 13 bases fit TRBD2. Germline V gives CDR1 DFQATT, CDR2 SNEGSKA (reference sequence). CDR3 size: 20 residues. V shed 0 bases and J 4 bases; nucleotides not matched to a gene: 16. This CDR3 is CSAREGTSGTGGVTADTQYF. The CDR3 region has the DNA TGCAGTGCTAGAGAGGGGACTAGCGGGACTGGCGGGGTAACGGCAGATACGCAGTATTTT.

The chain recombines TRBV19 with TRBJ2-7; D remains unclear. This CDR3 region has 13 residues. V lost 0 bases and J lost 5, with 8 bases in between. Germline values: CDR1 LNHDA, CDR2 SQIVND (reference sequence). The CDR3 reads CASSIDRPDEQYF. CDR3 bases: TGTGCCAGTAGTATAGACCGGCCGGACGAGCAGTACTTC.

This clonotype was seen ten or more times. This sequence joins TRBV28 and TRBJ2-3; 10 nucleotides agree with TRBD2. The germline CDR1 and CDR2 sequences are MDHEN and SYDVKM. The CDR3 loop spans 16 amino acids. The trim removed 4 bases at V and 4 bases at J, leaving 8 bases unmatched. The CDR3 DNA is TGTGCCAGCAGTTGGGCGGGACTAGCGTTATCAGATACGCAGTATTTT. This encodes CASSWAGLALSDTQYF.

The V call is TRBV7-2, the J call TRBJ1-6, with D uncertain. Between the trimmed V and J ends, which lost 5 bases and 7 bases, there was a span of 18 bases. Germline values: CDR1 SGHTA, CDR2 FQGNSA. The CDR3 consists of 16 residues. This chain's CDR3 is CASSRVSGEVNSPLHF. The CDR3, as DNA: TGTGCCAGCAGCCGCGTTAGCGGGGAAGTAAATTCACCCCTCCACTTT.

This clonotype was detected ten times or more. J is TRBJ2-1 and V is TRBV6-2 or TRBV6-3, with D unresolved. CDR3 length: 12 residues. CDR1 is MNHEY and CDR2 is SVGEGT in the germline V gene. Trimming took off 2 bases at V and 11 bases at J, with 10 bases between the two ends. The CDR3 DNA is TGTGCCAGCAGTTACGGGCTACCCCAGCAGTTCTTC. This gives the protein CASSYGLPQQFF.